These T cell receptor beta chains were read from a single sample in a study of regulatory T cells in long-lasting Graves disease. TCRdb reprocessed the multiplex PCR reads with MiXCR, giving one entry per CDR3 protein. The data contain 400,000 or so distinct CDR3 sequences, about a fifth of them singletons. The sequencing used peripheral blood mononuclear cells (PBMCs), collected when the disease was refractory, from a patient treated with antithyroid drugs. These TCRs come from a female donor with Graves disease. Both conserved end residues are part of each CDR3. The D gene is left open where the match is weak. Not all rows give a size; the values are once, few, many and, for expanded clones, a class.

clone_size	j_call	v_call	d_call	cdr3_nt	cdr3_aa
many	TRBJ1-1	TRBV12-3/TRBV12-4	NA	TGTGCCAGCACCGTGACAGTTAACACTGAAGCTTTCTTT	CASTVTVNTEAFF
many	TRBJ1-1	TRBV25-1	NA	TGTGCCAGCAGTGACCAGGGACGGTCTGAAGCTTTCTTT	CASSDQGRSEAFF
many	TRBJ2-4	TRBV3-1	TRBD2	TGTGCCAGCAGCCAACGACTAGCGGGAGACGGAAACATTCAGTACTTC	CASSQRLAGDGNIQYF
many	TRBJ2-4	TRBV7-2	NA	TGTGCCAGCAGCTCCCTACGGCAGGGCGGCATTCAGTACTTC	CASSSLRQGGIQYF
once	TRBJ2-2	TRBV9	NA	TGTGCCAGCAGCGCCCTTCTGGGCAGGGACGTGCCGGGGGAGCTGTTTTTT	CASSALLGRDVPGELFF
many	TRBJ2-2	TRBV24-1	NA	TGTGCCACCAGTCACCGTTTTTCCGGGGAGCTGTTTTTT	CATSHRFSGELFF
few	TRBJ1-2	TRBV20-1	NA	TGCAGTGCAGCAAGACCAGGGGTTCCTAACTATGGCTACACCTTC	CSAARPGVPNYGYTF
NA	TRBJ1-5	TRBV19	NA	TGTGCCAGTAGTATAGAGGTTAATAGCAATCAGCCCCAGCATTTT	CASSIEVNSNQPQHF
NA	TRBJ2-1	TRBV7-9	TRBD2	TGTGCCAGCAGCCCTAGCGGGACCGGCGGAGGCAATGAGCAGTTCTTC	CASSPSGTGGGNEQFF
once	TRBJ2-3	TRBV28	NA	TGTGCCAGCGGGAGCCCCTACACAGATACGCAGTATTTT	CASGSPYTDTQYF
many	TRBJ2-2	TRBV9	NA	TGTGCCAGCAGTGTGGGGGCGAACACCGGGGAGCTGTTTTTT	CASSVGANTGELFF
NA	TRBJ1-1	TRBV29-1	NA	TGCAGCGTTGAAACTGGGGATAGTGTGAACACTGAAGCTTTCTTT	CSVETGDSVNTEAFF
few	TRBJ1-1	TRBV7-2	NA	TGTGCCAGCAGCTTAGAGTGGATGGCGGGAGCTTTCTTT	CASSLEWMAGAFF
many	TRBJ2-7	TRBV7-2	NA	TGTGCCAGCAGCTTAGCGGGGCGAAACTACGAGCAGTACTTC	CASSLAGRNYEQYF
few	TRBJ1-5	TRBV6-5	NA	TGTGCCAGCAGTTCCCAATGGGGCGGGAGCAATCAGCCCCAGCATTTT	CASSSQWGGSNQPQHF
few	TRBJ2-3	TRBV12-3/TRBV12-4	TRBD2	TGTGCCAGCAGTCGGGGGGAAAGGAGGGCGCAGTATTTT	CASSRGERRAQYF
many	TRBJ2-1	TRBV27	TRBD2	TGTGCCAGCAGCTCCTCGGGGGGGCTTAGACGTAATGAGCAGTTCTTC	CASSSSGGLRRNEQFF
many	TRBJ2-7	TRBV7-2	NA	TGTGCCAGCAGCTTACCGGGCGCGCCCTACGAGCAGTACTTC	CASSLPGAPYEQYF
NA	TRBJ2-7	TRBV4-2	TRBD2	TGTGCCAGCAGCCAAGCGCGGGGTGGACTAGCGAACACCTACGAGCAGTACTTC	CASSQARGGLANTYEQYF
many	TRBJ1-1	TRBV12-5	NA	TGTGCTAGTGGTGCCTCTGGGGGTAGGACTGAAGCTTTCTTT	CASGASGGRTEAFF
NA	TRBJ2-1	TRBV3-1	NA	TGTGCCAGCAGCCAAGTTAAGGGTCTGGGGAATGAGCAGTTCTTC	CASSQVKGLGNEQFF
few	TRBJ2-7	TRBV27	NA	TGTGCCAGCAGTTTCCCCGGACTGGGCGAGCAGTACTTC	CASSFPGLGEQYF
NA	TRBJ2-2	TRBV29-1	NA	TGCAGCGTGGAAGGGACTGCTGCGAACACCGGGGAGCTGTTTTTT	CSVEGTAANTGELFF
many	TRBJ2-5	TRBV18	TRBD2	TGTGCCAGCTCACCCGGGACTAGCGGGAACCATGCCCAGTACTTC	CASSPGTSGNHAQYF
many	TRBJ1-2	TRBV27	NA	TGTGCCAGCAGCCCCGGCGTAGGGAGTAGTAGTGGCTACACCTTC	CASSPGVGSSSGYTF
NA	TRBJ2-6	TRBV10-3	NA	TGTGCCATCAGTGAGTCGACGGCCTTCTCTGGGGCCAACGTCCTGACTTTC	CAISESTAFSGANVLTF